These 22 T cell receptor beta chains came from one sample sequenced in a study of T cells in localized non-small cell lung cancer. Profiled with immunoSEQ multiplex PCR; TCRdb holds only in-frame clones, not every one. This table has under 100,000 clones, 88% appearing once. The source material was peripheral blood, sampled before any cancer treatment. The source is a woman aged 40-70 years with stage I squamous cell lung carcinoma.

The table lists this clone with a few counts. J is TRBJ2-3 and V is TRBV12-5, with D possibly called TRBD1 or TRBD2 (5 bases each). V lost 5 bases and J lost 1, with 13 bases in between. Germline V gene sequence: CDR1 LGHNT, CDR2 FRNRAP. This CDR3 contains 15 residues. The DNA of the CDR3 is TGTGCTAGTGGTCCGGGGCACCCCGGCACAGATACGCAGTATTTT. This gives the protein CASGPGHPGTDTQYF.

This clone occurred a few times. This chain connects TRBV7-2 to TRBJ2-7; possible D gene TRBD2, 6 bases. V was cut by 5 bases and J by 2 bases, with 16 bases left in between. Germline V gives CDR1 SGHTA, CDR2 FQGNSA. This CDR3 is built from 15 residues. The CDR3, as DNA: TGTGCCAGCAGCCCCAGACTAGACGGGACCTACGAGCAGTACTTC. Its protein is CASSPRLDGTYEQYF.

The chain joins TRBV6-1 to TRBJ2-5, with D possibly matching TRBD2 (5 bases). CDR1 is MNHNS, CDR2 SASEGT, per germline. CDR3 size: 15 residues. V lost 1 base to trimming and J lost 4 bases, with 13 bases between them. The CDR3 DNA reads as TGTGCCAGCAGTGAAGGGGCTTTGGGGAGAGAGACCCAGTACTTC. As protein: CASSEGALGRETQYF.

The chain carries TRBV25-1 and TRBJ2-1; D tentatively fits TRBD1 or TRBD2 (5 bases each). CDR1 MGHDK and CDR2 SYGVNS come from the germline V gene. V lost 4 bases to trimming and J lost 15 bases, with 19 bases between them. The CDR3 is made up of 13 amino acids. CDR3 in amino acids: CASSATRGTKSFF. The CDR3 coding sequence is TGTGCCAGCAGTGCTACCCGGGGCACCAAGTCGTTCTTC.

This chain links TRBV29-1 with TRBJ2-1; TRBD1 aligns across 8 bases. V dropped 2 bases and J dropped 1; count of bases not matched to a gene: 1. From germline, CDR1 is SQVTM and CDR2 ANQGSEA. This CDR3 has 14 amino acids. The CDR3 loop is CSVERTGSYNEQFF. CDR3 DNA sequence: TGCAGCGTTGAAAGGACAGGGTCCTACAATGAGCAGTTCTTC.

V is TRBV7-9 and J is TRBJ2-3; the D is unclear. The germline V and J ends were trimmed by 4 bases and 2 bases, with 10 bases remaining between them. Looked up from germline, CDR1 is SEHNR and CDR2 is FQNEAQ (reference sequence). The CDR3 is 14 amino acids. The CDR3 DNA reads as TGTGCCAGCAGCTGGACGGAATACACAGATACGCAGTATTTT. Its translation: CASSWTEYTDTQYF.

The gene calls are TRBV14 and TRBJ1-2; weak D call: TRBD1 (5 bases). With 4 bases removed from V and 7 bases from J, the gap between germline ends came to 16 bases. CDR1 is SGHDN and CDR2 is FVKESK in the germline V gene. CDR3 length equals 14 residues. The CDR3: CASSPRQGTPGYTF. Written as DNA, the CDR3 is TGTGCCAGCAGCCCCCGGCAGGGCACCCCTGGCTACACCTTC.

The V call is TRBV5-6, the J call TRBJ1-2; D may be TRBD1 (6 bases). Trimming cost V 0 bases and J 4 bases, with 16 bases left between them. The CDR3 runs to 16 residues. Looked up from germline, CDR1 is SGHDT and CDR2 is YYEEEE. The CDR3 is CASSLAGGGLFYGYTF. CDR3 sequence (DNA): TGTGCCAGCAGCTTGGCCGGAGGGGGGCTTTTCTATGGCTACACCTTC. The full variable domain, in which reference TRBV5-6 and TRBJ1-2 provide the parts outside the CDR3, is DAGVTQSPTHLIKTRGQQVTLRCSPKSGHDTVSWYQQALGQGPQFIFQYYEEEERQRGNFPDRFSGHQFPNYSSELNVNALLLGDSALYLCASSLAGGGLFYGYTFGSGTRLTVV.

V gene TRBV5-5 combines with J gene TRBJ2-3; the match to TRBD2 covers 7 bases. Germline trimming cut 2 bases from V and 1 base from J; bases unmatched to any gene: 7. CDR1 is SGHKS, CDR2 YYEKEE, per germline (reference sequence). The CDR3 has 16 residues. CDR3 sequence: CASSLGGLAGTDTQYF. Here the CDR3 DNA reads TGTGCCAGCAGCTTAGGTGGGCTAGCGGGCACAGATACGCAGTATTTT. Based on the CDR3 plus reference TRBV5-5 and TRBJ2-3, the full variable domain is DAGVTQSPTHLIKTRGQQVTLRCSPISGHKSVSWYQQVLGQGPQFIFQYYEKEERGRGNFPDRFSARQFPNYSSELNVNALLLGDSALYLCASSLGGLAGTDTQYFGPGTRLTVL.

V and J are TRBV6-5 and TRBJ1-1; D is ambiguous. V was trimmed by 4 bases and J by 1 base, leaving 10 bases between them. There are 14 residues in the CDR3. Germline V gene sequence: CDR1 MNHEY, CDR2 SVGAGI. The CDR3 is CASSSEGRNTEAFF. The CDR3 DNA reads TGTGCCAGCAGTTCGGAGGGCCGGAACACTGAAGCTTTCTTT.

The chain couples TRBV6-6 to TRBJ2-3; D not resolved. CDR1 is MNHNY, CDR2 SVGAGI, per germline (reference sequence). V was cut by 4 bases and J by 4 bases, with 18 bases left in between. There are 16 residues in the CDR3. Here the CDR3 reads CASSSWGTSIADTQYF. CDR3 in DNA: TGTGCCAGCAGTTCTTGGGGAACCTCCATCGCAGATACGCAGTATTTT.

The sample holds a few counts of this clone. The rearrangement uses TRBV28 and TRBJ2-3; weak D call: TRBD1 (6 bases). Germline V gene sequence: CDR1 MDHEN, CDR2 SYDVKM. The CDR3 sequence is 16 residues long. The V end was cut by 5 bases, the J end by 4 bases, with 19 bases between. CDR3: CASSPIGPGASDTQYF. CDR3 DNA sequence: TGTGCCAGCAGTCCTATAGGGCCAGGGGCGTCAGATACGCAGTATTTT.

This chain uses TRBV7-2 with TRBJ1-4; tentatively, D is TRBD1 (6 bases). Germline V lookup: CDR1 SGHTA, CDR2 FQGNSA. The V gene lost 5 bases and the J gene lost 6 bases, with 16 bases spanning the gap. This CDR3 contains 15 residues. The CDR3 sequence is CASSGRRDTYEKLFF. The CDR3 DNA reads TGTGCCAGCAGCGGTCGCCGGGACACTTATGAAAAACTGTTTTTT.

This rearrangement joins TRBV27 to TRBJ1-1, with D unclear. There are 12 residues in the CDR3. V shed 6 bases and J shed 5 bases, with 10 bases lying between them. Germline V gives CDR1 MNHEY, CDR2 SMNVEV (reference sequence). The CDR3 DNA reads TGTGCCAGCAGCAAAACGGGGACTGAAGCTTTCTTT. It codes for CASSKTGTEAFF.

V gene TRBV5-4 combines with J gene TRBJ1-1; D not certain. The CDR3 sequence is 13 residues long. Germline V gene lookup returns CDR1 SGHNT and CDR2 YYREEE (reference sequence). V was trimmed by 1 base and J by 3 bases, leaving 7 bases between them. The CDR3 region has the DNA TGTGCCAGCAGCTTGTCCGGGTACACTGAAGCTTTCTTT. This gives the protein CASSLSGYTEAFF.

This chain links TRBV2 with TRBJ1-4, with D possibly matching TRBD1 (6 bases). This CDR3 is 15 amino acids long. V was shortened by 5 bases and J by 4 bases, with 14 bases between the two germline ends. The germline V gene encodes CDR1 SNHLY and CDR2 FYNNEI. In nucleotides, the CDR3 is TGTGCCAGCAGTTACAGGACAGAAGTTAATGAAAAACTGTTTTTT. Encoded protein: CASSYRTEVNEKLFF.

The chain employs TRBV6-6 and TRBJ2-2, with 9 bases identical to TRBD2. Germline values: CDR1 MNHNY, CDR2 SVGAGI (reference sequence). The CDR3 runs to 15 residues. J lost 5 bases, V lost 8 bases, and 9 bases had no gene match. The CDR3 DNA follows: TGTGCCAGCGAGTCTAGCGGGGAAGTGACCGGGGAGCTGTTTTTT. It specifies CASESSGEVTGELFF.

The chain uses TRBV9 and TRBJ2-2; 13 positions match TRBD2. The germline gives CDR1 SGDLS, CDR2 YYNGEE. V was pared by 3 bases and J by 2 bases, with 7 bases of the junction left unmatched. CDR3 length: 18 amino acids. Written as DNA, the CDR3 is TGTGCCAGCAGCGCCCGGGGACTAGCGGGGACCAACACCGGGGAGCTGTTTTTT. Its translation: CASSARGLAGTNTGELFF.

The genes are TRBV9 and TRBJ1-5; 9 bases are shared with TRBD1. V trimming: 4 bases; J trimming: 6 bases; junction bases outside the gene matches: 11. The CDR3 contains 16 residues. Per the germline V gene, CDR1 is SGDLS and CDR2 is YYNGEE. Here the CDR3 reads CASSPAGQGRRQPQHF. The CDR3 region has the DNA TGTGCCAGCAGCCCAGCGGGACAGGGAAGGCGTCAGCCCCAGCATTTT.

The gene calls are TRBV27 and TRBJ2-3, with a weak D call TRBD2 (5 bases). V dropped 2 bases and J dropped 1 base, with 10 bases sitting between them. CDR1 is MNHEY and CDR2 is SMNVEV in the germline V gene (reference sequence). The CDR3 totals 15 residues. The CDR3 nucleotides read TGTGCCAGCAGTTTAACGGGGTCTCGCACAGATACGCAGTATTTT. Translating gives CASSLTGSRTDTQYF.

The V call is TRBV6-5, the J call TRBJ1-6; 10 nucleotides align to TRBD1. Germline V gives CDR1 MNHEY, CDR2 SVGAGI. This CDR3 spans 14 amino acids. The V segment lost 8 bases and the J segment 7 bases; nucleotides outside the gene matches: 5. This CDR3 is CASGTGVQNSPLHF. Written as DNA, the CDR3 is TGTGCCAGCGGGACAGGGGTTCAAAATTCACCCCTCCACTTT.

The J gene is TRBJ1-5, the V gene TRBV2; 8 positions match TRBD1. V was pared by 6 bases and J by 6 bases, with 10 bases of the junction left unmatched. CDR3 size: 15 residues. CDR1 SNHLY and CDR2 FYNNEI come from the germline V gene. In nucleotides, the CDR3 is TGTGCCAGCAGCGTAGACAGGGGTCTCGCTCAGCCCCAGCATTTT. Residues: CASSVDRGLAQPQHF.